These 27 T cell receptor beta chains share one sample of origin, sequenced in a study of human CD8 memory T cell subsets (dated by TCRdb to about 2020). A Human TCR Profiling Kit was used to prepare UMI-labeled 5' RACE TCRbeta libraries. TCRdb reprocessed the reads; each CDR3 protein sequence makes one entry, and DNA is unavailable. The table of this sample itemizes about 3,200 distinct CDR3 sequences. The top ten hold 33% of the sample. Specimen: CD8+ T cells from PBMCs. The receptor source for this set is a human donor in good health.

By frequency, this clonotype is medium-sized (0.01 to 0.1%). The chain combines TRBV7-9 with TRBJ1-4. The CDR3 has 12 residues. The germline V gene has CDR1 SEHNR and CDR2 FQNEAQ (reference sequence). CDR3 in amino acids: CASRSVGEKLFF.

The chain carries TRBV19 and TRBJ1-5. The germline CDR1 and CDR2 sequences are LNHDA and SQIVND (reference sequence). The CDR3 totals 13 residues. This chain's CDR3 is CASSISLGRPQHF.

J is TRBJ2-5 and V is TRBV3-1; the TRBD2 assignment by TCRdb is unverifiable without DNA. CDR1 is LGHDT, CDR2 YNNKEL, per germline (reference sequence). The CDR3 contains 18 residues. CDR3 region: CASSQDYGLAGGQETQYF.

Its frequency marks this clonotype as medium-sized. The rearrangement links TRBV11-2 to TRBJ1-2. In germline, CDR1 is SGHAT, CDR2 FQNNGV. The CDR3 runs to 15 residues. CDR3 residues: CASSEEGTANYGYTF. The full variable domain, its missing parts supplied by reference TRBV11-2 and TRBJ1-2, is EAGVAQSPRYKIIEKRQSVAFWCNPISGHATLYWYQQILGQGPKLLIQFQNNGVVDDSQLPKDRFSAERLKGVDSTLKIQPAKLEDSAVYLCASSEEGTANYGYTFGSGTRLTVV.

This clonotype is deemed medium-sized by its frequency. The chain is built from TRBV24-1 and TRBJ2-5; as DNA is missing, the TRBD2 call by TCRdb cannot be tested. Germline V gives CDR1 KGHDR, CDR2 SFDVKD. The CDR3 covers 13 residues. The CDR3: CATSPSSGETQYF.

In terms of frequency, this clonotype is medium-sized. The J gene is TRBJ2-1, the V gene TRBV6-2 or TRBV6-3; TCRdb picks TRBD1, but there is no DNA to check that call. The CDR3 spans 15 residues. Germline CDR1 reads MNHEY; CDR2 reads SVGEGT. The CDR3 reads CASSHRDRAYNEQFF.

This chain connects TRBV7-9 to TRBJ2-7; the TCRdb D gene call, TRBD1, has no DNA to confirm it. The germline V gene encodes CDR1 SEHNR and CDR2 FQNEAQ (reference sequence). The CDR3 is made up of 19 amino acids. The CDR3 is CASSSPGPDRGLYPYEQYF.

The chain couples TRBV28 to TRBJ2-2; the TCRdb D gene call, TRBD1, has no DNA to confirm it. Looked up from germline, CDR1 is MDHEN and CDR2 is SYDVKM. This CDR3 spans 15 amino acids. CDR3 region: CAINSGGDLVGELFF.

This chain connects TRBV27 to TRBJ2-5; with no DNA, the TCRdb D assignment of TRBD2 cannot be verified. CDR3 length: 19 residues. Germline V lookup: CDR1 MNHEY, CDR2 SMNVEV (reference sequence). The CDR3 loop is CASSPDWTSGGPYQETQYF.

The chain joins TRBV5-4 to TRBJ2-5; TCRdb selects TRBD2, and the lack of DNA leaves this call unchecked. This CDR3 spans 15 amino acids. The germline V gene encodes CDR1 SGHNT and CDR2 YYREEE (reference sequence). This chain's CDR3 is CASSLELGPGETQYF.

Judged by frequency, this clonotype is medium-sized (0.01 to 0.1%). V is TRBV12-3 or TRBV12-4 and J is TRBJ1-5. This CDR3 has 14 amino acids. This chain's CDR3 is CASSLGGTSQPQHF.

By frequency, this clonotype is medium-sized. This chain joins TRBV12-3 or TRBV12-4 and TRBJ1-2; the D call of TRBD1 rests on TCRdb alone, since no DNA is present to check it. This CDR3 region has 14 residues. This CDR3 is CASSLLQGQYGYTF.

The V and J genes are TRBV20-1 and TRBJ2-3; TCRdb outputs TRBD1, but without DNA this stays unchecked. The CDR3 is 18 residues long. Germline CDR1 reads DFQATT; CDR2 reads SNEGSKA (reference sequence). The CDR3 reads CSARGGGMADRPTDTQYF.

The chain carries TRBV29-1 and TRBJ2-2; TCRdb lists TRBD1, though no DNA is available to test this call. The CDR3 totals 13 residues. Per the germline V gene, CDR1 is SQVTM and CDR2 is ANQGSEA. CDR3 residues: CSGGQRNTGELFF.

The chain combines TRBV20-1 with TRBJ2-1; TCRdb's assignment of TRBD2 cannot be checked, as there is no DNA. CDR3 length equals 15 residues. Per germline, CDR1 DFQATT and CDR2 SNEGSKA (reference sequence). The CDR3 region is CSARPLAGLYNEQFF.

This clonotype is labeled medium-sized (0.01 to 0.1%) based on frequency. V gene TRBV7-3 combines with J gene TRBJ1-1; TCRdb gives TRBD1 as the D gene, but with no DNA this cannot be confirmed. The CDR3 contains 15 residues. Germline V gene data show CDR1 as SGHTA and CDR2 as FQGTGA. CDR3 amino acids: CASSPLGSMNTEAFF. The full variable domain, its missing parts supplied by reference TRBV7-3 and TRBJ1-1, is GAGVSQTPSNKVTEKGKYVELRCDPISGHTALYWYRQSLGQGPEFLIYFQGTGAADDSGLPNDRFFAVRPEGSVSTLKIQRTERGDSAVYLCASSPLGSMNTEAFFGQGTRLTVV.

The chain is built from TRBV6-2 or TRBV6-3 and TRBJ2-2. The CDR3 consists of 14 residues. The germline V gene has CDR1 MNHEY and CDR2 SVGEGT. The CDR3 spells CASSPKEVSGELFF.

This clonotype is classed as medium-sized by frequency. The chain is built from TRBV20-1 and TRBJ2-7; checking the TCRdb D call of TRBD2 is not possible without DNA. The CDR3 covers 18 residues. Looked up from germline, CDR1 is DFQATT and CDR2 is SNEGSKA (reference sequence). CDR3 sequence reads: CSARDLITMEGSGYEQYF.

This chain uses TRBV13 with TRBJ1-6. CDR3 length equals 14 residues. CDR1 and CDR2 from the germline V gene are PRHDT and FYEKMQ (reference sequence). The CDR3 loop reads CASSLGQGASPLHF. The complete variable domain, with remaining parts taken from reference TRBV13 and TRBJ1-6, reads AAGVIQSPRHLIKEKRETATLKCYPIPRHDTVYWYQQGPGQDPQFLISFYEKMQSDKGSIPDRFSAQQFSDYHSELNMSSLELGDSALYFCASSLGQGASPLHFGNGTRLTVT.

The rearrangement links TRBV11-2 to TRBJ2-1; the D gene TCRdb calls, TRBD2, cannot be checked with no DNA. The CDR3 totals 13 residues. Germline V gene sequence: CDR1 SGHAT, CDR2 FQNNGV. Here the CDR3 reads CASRAGGANEQFF.

Judged by frequency, this clonotype is medium-sized. The chain recombines TRBV7-6 with TRBJ1-1. Germline V gene lookup returns CDR1 SGHVS and CDR2 FNYEAQ. The CDR3 contains 13 residues. CDR3 protein: CASSLTVNTEAFF.

V is TRBV7-9 and J is TRBJ1-6. The CDR3 totals 15 residues. Germline CDR1 and CDR2: SEHNR and FQNEAQ (reference sequence). The CDR3 here is CASSLISSYNSPLHF.

The CDR3 here is CATSDLQGDSTDTQYF. This chain joins TRBV24-1 and TRBJ2-3; the TCRdb D gene call, TRBD1, has no DNA to confirm it. The CDR3 is 16 residues long. Germline CDR1 is KGHDR and CDR2 is SFDVKD.

The genes are TRBV13 and TRBJ2-1; TCRdb returns TRBD2, unconfirmable since there is no DNA. Germline lookup yields CDR1 PRHDT and CDR2 FYEKMQ (reference sequence). The CDR3 contains 14 residues. CDR3 sequence: CASSPRRERNEQFF.

This clonotype is deemed medium-sized by its frequency. This rearrangement joins TRBV7-3 to TRBJ2-2; TCRdb picks TRBD2, but there is no DNA to check that call. This CDR3 has 19 residues. Germline loops: CDR1 SGHTA, CDR2 FQGTGA. Here the CDR3 reads CASSLSPVTSGGYTGELFF. Combining the CDR3 with reference TRBV7-3 and TRBJ2-2 gives the whole variable domain GAGVSQTPSNKVTEKGKYVELRCDPISGHTALYWYRQSLGQGPEFLIYFQGTGAADDSGLPNDRFFAVRPEGSVSTLKIQRTERGDSAVYLCASSLSPVTSGGYTGELFFGEGSRLTVL.

This clonotype is called medium-sized (0.01 to 0.1%) based on its frequency. The chain has TRBV7-3 and TRBJ2-3; the TCRdb D gene call, TRBD2, has no DNA to confirm it. CDR3 length: 15 residues. The germline V gene encodes CDR1 SGHTA and CDR2 FQGTGA. The CDR3 sequence is CASSLTSGETDTQYF.

This clonotype is large by frequency. The chain employs TRBV20-1 and TRBJ2-4. Looked up from germline, CDR1 is DFQATT and CDR2 is SNEGSKA (reference sequence). The CDR3 loop spans 11 amino acids. The CDR3 here is CSARLINIQYF.